The clone carrying this TCR beta chain was observed once. Its antigen is unknown. These data originate in a study of T cell responses to AZD1222 COVID-19 vaccine. At the level of the study: Researchers grouped second doses given at about 4 or about 12 weeks into one pool. Overall study results and limits: It should be noted that donors were predominantly white British and more often female, and clonal diversity was possibly underestimated. Nearly half of the spike-specific TCRs reportedly recognize variant regions that carry no mutations.

Sequenced by immunoSEQ multiplex PCR; TCRdb stores in-frame clones only, minus some. The sample shows some 120,000 clones, around 94% of them seen only once. The source was peripheral blood, collected on day 0 of AZD1222 vaccination. This sequence was found in an adult in good health.

CDR3 sequence: CASSPRTSGSLYNEQFF. CDR3 sequence (DNA): TGTGCCAGCAGCCCGAGGACTAGCGGGAGTCTCTACAATGAGCAGTTCTTC. The rearrangement joins TRBV4-2 to TRBJ2-1; 13 bases fit TRBD2. The germline V gene has CDR1 LGHNA and CDR2 YNFKEQ. This CDR3 is 17 amino acids long. Trimming removed 4 bases from V and 3 bases from J; junction bases left unmatched: 6.